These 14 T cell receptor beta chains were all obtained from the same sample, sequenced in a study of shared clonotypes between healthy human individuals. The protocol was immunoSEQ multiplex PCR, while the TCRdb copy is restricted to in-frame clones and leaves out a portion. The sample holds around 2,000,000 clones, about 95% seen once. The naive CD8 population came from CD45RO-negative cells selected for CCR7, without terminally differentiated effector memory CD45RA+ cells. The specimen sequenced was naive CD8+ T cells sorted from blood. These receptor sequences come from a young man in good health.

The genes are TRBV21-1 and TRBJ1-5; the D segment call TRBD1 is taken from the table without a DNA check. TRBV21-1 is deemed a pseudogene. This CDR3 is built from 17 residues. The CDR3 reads CASRGRVGIFANQPQHF. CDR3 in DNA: TGTGCCAGCAGGGGCAGGGTTGGGATATTTGCCAATCAGCCCCAGCATTTT.

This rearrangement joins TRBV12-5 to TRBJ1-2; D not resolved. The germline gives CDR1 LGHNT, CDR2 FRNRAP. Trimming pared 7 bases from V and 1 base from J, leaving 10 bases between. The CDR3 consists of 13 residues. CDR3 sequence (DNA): TGTGCTAGTGCTTTAGGTGATAACTATGGCTACACCTTC. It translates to CASALGDNYGYTF.

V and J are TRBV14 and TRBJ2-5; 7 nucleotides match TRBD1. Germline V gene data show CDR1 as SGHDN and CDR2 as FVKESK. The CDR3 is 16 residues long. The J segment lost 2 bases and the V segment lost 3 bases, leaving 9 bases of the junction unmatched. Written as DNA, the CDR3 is TGTGCCAGCAGCCAGGACAACAGGGGATGGCAAGAGACCCAGTACTTC. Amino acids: CASSQDNRGWQETQYF.

The DNA of the CDR3 is TGTGCCAGCAGCTCACGAGGATTATCCTATGGCTACACCTTC. It codes for CASSSRGLSYGYTF. The chain has TRBV11-2 and TRBJ1-2; D unclear. Germline V gene sequence: CDR1 SGHAT, CDR2 FQNNGV. CDR3 length: 14 residues. Trimming shortened V by 4 bases and J by 4 bases, and 13 bases separated the two germline ends.

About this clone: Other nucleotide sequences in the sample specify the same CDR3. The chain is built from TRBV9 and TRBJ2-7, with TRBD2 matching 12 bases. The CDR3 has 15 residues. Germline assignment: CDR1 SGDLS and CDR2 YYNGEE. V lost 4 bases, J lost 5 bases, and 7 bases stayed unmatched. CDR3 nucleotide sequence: TGTGCCAGCAGCTCGCTAGCGGGAGGGCCCCACGAGCAGTACTTC. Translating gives CASSSLAGGPHEQYF.

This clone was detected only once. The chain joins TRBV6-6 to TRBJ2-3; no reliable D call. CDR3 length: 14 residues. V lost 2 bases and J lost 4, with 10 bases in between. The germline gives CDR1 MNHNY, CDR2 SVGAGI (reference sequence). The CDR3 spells CASSYTSRADTQYF. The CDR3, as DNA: TGTGCCAGCAGTTACACGTCCAGAGCAGATACGCAGTATTTT.

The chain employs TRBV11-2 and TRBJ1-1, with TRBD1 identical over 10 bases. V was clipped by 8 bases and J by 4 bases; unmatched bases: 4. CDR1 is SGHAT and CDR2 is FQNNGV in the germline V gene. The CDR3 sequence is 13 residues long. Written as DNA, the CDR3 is TGTGCCAGCCGTAGGGACAGGGGCACTGAAGCTTTCTTT. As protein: CASRRDRGTEAFF. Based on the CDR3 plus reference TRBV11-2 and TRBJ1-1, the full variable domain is EAGVAQSPRYKIIEKRQSVAFWCNPISGHATLYWYQQILGQGPKLLIQFQNNGVVDDSQLPKDRFSAERLKGVDSTLKIQPAKLEDSAVYLCASRRDRGTEAFFGQGTRLTVV.

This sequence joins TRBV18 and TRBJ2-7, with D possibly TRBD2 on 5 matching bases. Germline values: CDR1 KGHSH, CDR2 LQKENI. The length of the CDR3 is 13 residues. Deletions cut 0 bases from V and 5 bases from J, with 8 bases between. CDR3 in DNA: TGTGCCAGCTCACCACCTCACGGGAACGAGCAGTACTTC. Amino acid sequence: CASSPPHGNEQYF.

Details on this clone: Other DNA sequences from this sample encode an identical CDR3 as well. The CDR3 sequence is CASSQVGVETQYF. The CDR3 DNA reads TGCGCCAGCAGCCAAGTGGGTGTAGAGACCCAGTACTTC. The rearrangement uses TRBV4-1 and TRBJ2-5, with D unresolved. The CDR3 has 13 amino acids. The V gene's germline CDR1 is MGHRA and CDR2 YSYEKL. The germline V and J ends were trimmed by 1 base and 4 bases, with 7 bases remaining between them.

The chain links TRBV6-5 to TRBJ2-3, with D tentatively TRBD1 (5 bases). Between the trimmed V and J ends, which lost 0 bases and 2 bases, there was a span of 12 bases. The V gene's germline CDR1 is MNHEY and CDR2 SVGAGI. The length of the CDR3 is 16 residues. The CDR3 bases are TGTGCCAGCAGTTACTCGCCAGGGCCCCCCACAGATACGCAGTATTTT. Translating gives CASSYSPGPPTDTQYF.

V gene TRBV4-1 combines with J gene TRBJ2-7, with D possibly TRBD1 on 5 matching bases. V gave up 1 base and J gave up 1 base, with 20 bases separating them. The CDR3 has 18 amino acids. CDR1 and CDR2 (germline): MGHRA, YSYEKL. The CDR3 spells CASSQAHLAGPLSYEQYF. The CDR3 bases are TGCGCCAGCAGCCAAGCCCACTTGGCAGGGCCCCTATCCTACGAGCAGTACTTC.

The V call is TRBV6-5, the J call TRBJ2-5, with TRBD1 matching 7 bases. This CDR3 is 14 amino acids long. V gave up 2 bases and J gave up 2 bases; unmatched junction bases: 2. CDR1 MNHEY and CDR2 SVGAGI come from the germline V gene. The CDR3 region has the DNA TGTGCCAGCAGTTACATGGGACAGCAAGAGACCCAGTACTTC. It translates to CASSYMGQQETQYF.

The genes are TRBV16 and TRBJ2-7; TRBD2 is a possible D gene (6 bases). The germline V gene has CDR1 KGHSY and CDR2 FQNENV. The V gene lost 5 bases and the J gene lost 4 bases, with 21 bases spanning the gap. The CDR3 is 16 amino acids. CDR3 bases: TGTGCCAGCAGCATAATAGGGGCCGGGAGAGATTACGAGCAGTACTTC. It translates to CASSIIGAGRDYEQYF.

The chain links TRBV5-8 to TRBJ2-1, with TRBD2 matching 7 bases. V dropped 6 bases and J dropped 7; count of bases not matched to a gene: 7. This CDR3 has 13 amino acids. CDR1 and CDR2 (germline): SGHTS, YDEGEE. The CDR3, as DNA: TGTGCCAGCACGGGGGAGGGACCTAATGAGCAGTTCTTC. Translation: CASTGEGPNEQFF.